One and the same sample provided the 11 T cell receptor beta chains below, sequenced in a study of cytomegalovirus exposure and HLA in healthy donors. It was with 60 Vbeta and 13 Jbeta primers that the PCR ran. Measured with immunoSEQ multiplex PCR; TCRdb has only the in-frame clones, and not every one. The table includes about 190,000 clones, about 89% detected once. The sequenced material came from PBMCs. Receptors were obtained from a man in his thirties or forties in good health and CMV-seronegative.

The chain couples TRBV5-1 to TRBJ2-7; tentatively, D is TRBD1 (6 bases). Germline V gene data show CDR1 as SGHRS and CDR2 as YFSETQ. V lost 2 bases and J lost 0, with 9 bases in between. CDR3 length: 14 amino acids. The CDR3, as DNA: TGCGCCAGCAGCTTCTGGACAGACTCCTACGAGCAGTACTTC. Protein product: CASSFWTDSYEQYF.

In DNA form, the CDR3 reads TGTGCCAGCAGCCGCCTACCGGGACAGGGTGAGAAACTGTTTTTT. Its protein is CASSRLPGQGEKLFF. The chain has TRBV13 and TRBJ1-4, with TRBD1 matching 9 bases. The junction had 12 bases not matched to a gene; V was cut back by 5 bases and J by 11 bases. The CDR3 has 15 residues. Germline values: CDR1 PRHDT, CDR2 FYEKMQ (reference sequence).

A remark on this clone: Sequence at one end of the junction differs from germline and may be a read error. The genes are TRBV4-3 and TRBJ1-4; D uncertain. Germline V gives CDR1 LGHNA, CDR2 YSLEER. CDR3 length: 8 residues. The CDR3 nucleotides are TGCGCCAGCAGCCAAGCAGGTTTT. Its protein product is CASSQAGF.

The rearrangement joins TRBV9 to TRBJ2-1; maybe TRBD1 (5 bases). V was cut by 4 bases and J by 7 bases, with 18 bases left in between. The CDR3 loop spans 15 amino acids. From germline, CDR1 is SGDLS and CDR2 YYNGEE. CDR3 protein: CASSRADSATNEQFF. Written as DNA, the CDR3 is TGTGCCAGCAGCAGGGCCGACAGCGCGACGAATGAGCAGTTCTTC.

The rearrangement uses TRBV18 and TRBJ1-1; the D gene is possibly TRBD1 (6 bases). CDR3 length: 15 residues. Between the trimmed V and J ends, which lost 3 bases and 1 base, there was a span of 12 bases. Germline-derived CDR1 and CDR2 are KGHSH and LQKENI. The DNA of the CDR3 is TGTGCCAGCTCACCGAAAAGACAGGAGAACACTGAAGCTTTCTTT. Its translation: CASSPKRQENTEAFF.

This sequence joins TRBV19 and TRBJ2-1; 8 bases are shared with TRBD1. V lost 7 bases, J lost 8 bases, and 1 base stayed unmatched. This CDR3 comprises 11 residues. Germline CDR1 and CDR2: LNHDA and SQIVND (reference sequence). As DNA, the CDR3 is TGTGCCAGTAACAGGGGGTATGAGCAGTTCTTC. Translation: CASNRGYEQFF.

The chain uses TRBV4-2 and TRBJ2-7; 13 bases fit TRBD2. CDR3 length: 15 residues. V gave up 4 bases and J gave up 4 bases; unmatched junction bases: 4. The germline gives CDR1 LGHNA, CDR2 YNFKEQ. This CDR3 is CASSPRTSGGYEQYF. In nucleotides, the CDR3 is TGTGCCAGCAGCCCTAGGACTAGCGGGGGTTACGAGCAGTACTTC.

The chain recombines TRBV27 with TRBJ1-4; 10 bases map to TRBD1. Germline CDR1 and CDR2: MNHEY and SMNVEV (reference sequence). This CDR3 has 15 amino acids. The ends lost 4 bases at V and 8 bases at J; junction bases unmatched: 7. CDR3 region: CASSSPGTGEEKLFF. The CDR3 region has the DNA TGTGCCAGCAGTTCCCCCGGGACAGGGGAAGAAAAACTGTTTTTT.

The V and J genes are TRBV5-8 and TRBJ2-7, with 7 bases lining up with TRBD1. The V gene end was trimmed by 7 bases and the J gene end by 6 bases; junction bases not matched to a gene: 7. CDR1 and CDR2 from the germline V gene are SGHTS and YDEGEE. There are 12 residues in the CDR3. The CDR3 region has the DNA TGTGCCAGCTCTGACAGGGCTCCCGAGCAGTACTTC. This encodes CASSDRAPEQYF.

V and J are TRBV5-1 and TRBJ2-1; D might be TRBD1 (5 bases). Deletions cut 4 bases from V and 0 bases from J, with 20 bases between. In germline, CDR1 is SGHRS, CDR2 YFSETQ. The CDR3 covers 18 residues. CDR3 region: CASSEDKGFPSSYNEQFF. DNA for the CDR3: TGCGCCAGCAGCGAGGACAAGGGATTCCCGAGCTCCTACAATGAGCAGTTCTTC.

V gene TRBV28 combines with J gene TRBJ1-1; the D gene is possibly TRBD1 (5 bases). Per the germline V gene, CDR1 is MDHEN and CDR2 is SYDVKM. The CDR3 length is 10 residues. V lost 8 bases and J lost 8, with 9 bases in between. In DNA, the CDR3 is TGTGCCAGCGGACGGACAGAAGCTTTCTTT. Its translation: CASGRTEAFF.